These 8 T cell receptor beta chains came from one sample sequenced in a study of shared clonotypes between healthy human individuals. Measured with immunoSEQ multiplex PCR; TCRdb has only the in-frame clones, and not every one. The sample has about 2 million clones, about 95% seen once. CD45RO-negative CD8 cells positively selected for CCR7 made up the naive population, which excluded terminally differentiated effector memory CD45RA+ cells. What was sequenced was naive CD8+ T cells sorted from blood. These receptors were obtained from a man between 18 and 29 years old in good health.

The chain is built from TRBV28 and TRBJ2-1; 9 nucleotides line up with TRBD2. The CDR3 has 17 residues. V trimming: 2 bases; J trimming: 1 base; junction bases outside the gene matches: 6. Germline CDR1 is MDHEN and CDR2 is SYDVKM. This chain's CDR3 is CASSLVPSGASYNEQFF. CDR3 DNA sequence: TGTGCCAGCAGTTTAGTTCCTAGCGGGGCGTCCTACAATGAGCAGTTCTTC.

The chain has TRBV2 and TRBJ2-5; TRBD2 is a possible D gene (6 bases). CDR1 and CDR2 (germline): SNHLY, FYNNEI. The CDR3 consists of 12 residues. V was trimmed by 8 bases and J by 5 bases, leaving 12 bases between them. As DNA, the CDR3 is TGTGCCAGCCGGGGGAGGATGGAGACCCAGTACTTC. Residues: CASRGRMETQYF.

The chain has TRBV4-3 and TRBJ1-6; TRBD1 agrees at 7 bases. The V segment lost 3 bases and the J segment 4 bases; nucleotides outside the gene matches: 6. The CDR3 length is 16 residues. CDR1 LGHNA and CDR2 YSLEER come from the germline V gene. CDR3 region: CASSHGTELYNSPLHF. In nucleotides, the CDR3 is TGCGCCAGCAGCCACGGGACAGAGCTGTATAATTCACCCCTCCACTTT.

The rearrangement uses TRBV30 and TRBJ2-3; D is unresolved. Germline CDR1 GTSNPN, CDR2 SVGIG (reference sequence). The CDR3 loop spans 14 amino acids. Deletions cut 1 base from V and 0 bases from J, with 8 bases between. CDR3 in amino acids: CAWSEGTSTDTQYF. CDR3 sequence (DNA): TGTGCCTGGAGTGAAGGTACTAGCACAGATACGCAGTATTTT.

Notes on this clone: The same CDR3 is also encoded by other DNA sequences in this sample. The genes are TRBV7-9 and TRBJ1-4; 8 bases line up with TRBD1. The germline CDR1 and CDR2 sequences are SEHNR and FQNEAQ (reference sequence). V dropped 5 bases and J dropped 5; count of bases not matched to a gene: 7. CDR3 size: 15 residues. The CDR3 sequence: CASSSTQGENEKLFF. CDR3 sequence (DNA): TGTGCCAGCAGCAGCACACAGGGGGAAAATGAAAAACTGTTTTTT.

The chain carries TRBV4-1 and TRBJ1-2, with D possibly TRBD1 on 6 matching bases. CDR1 MGHRA and CDR2 YSYEKL come from the germline V gene. The CDR3 runs 14 residues. The V and J ends lost 1 base and 3 bases respectively, with 9 bases between them. In DNA, the CDR3 is TGCGCCAGCAGCCAAGCGAGGACAGACTATGGCTACACCTTC. Its translation is CASSQARTDYGYTF.

CDR3 residues: CASSQGGETQYF. The CDR3 coding sequence is TGTGCCAGCAGCCAAGGGGGAGAGACCCAGTACTTC. The V call is TRBV9, the J call TRBJ2-5, with a weak D call TRBD1 (6 bases). The germline V and J ends were trimmed by 4 bases and 4 bases, with 8 bases remaining between them. There are 12 residues in the CDR3. The germline V gene encodes CDR1 SGDLS and CDR2 YYNGEE.

The table lists this clone with a count of one. Different DNA sequences within this sample yield the same CDR3. CDR3 in amino acids: CASSLGGGTEAFF. CDR3 DNA sequence: TGTGCCAGCAGCTTAGGAGGAGGCACTGAAGCTTTCTTT. The V gene is TRBV9, the J gene TRBJ1-1; no clear D gene. Germline V CDR1 and CDR2: SGDLS, YYNGEE. The V end was cut by 4 bases, the J end by 4 bases, with 11 bases between. This CDR3 region has 13 residues.